Sequencing of this T cell receptor (beta chain) was carried out in a study of regulatory T cells in long-lasting Graves disease. Regarding this clonotype: As yet, its antigen is unknown.

HTBI primers from iRepertoire and Arm-PCR of CDR3 regions yielded the TCR beta libraries. TCRdb fed the multiplex PCR reads into MiXCR, producing one record per CDR3 protein. The sample lists about 430,000 distinct CDR3 sequences, 21% occurring once. Time point defined: persistent/refractory GD, antithyroid drugs over 5 years with positive TRAb. PBMC-extracted RNA yielded the TCR library. Overall study results and limits: Those with persistent disease had in common more public clonotypes (2,741) than new patients (about 970). Persistent Graves' patients showed less TCR diversity than newly diagnosed ones.

Sequences were derived from peripheral blood mononuclear cells (PBMCs), sampled when the disease was refractory, from a patient treated with antithyroid drugs. The receptor was derived from a female donor with Graves disease.

This CDR3 is CASSSLAGDPTGELFF. For the CDR3, the DNA is TGTGCCAGCAGCTCACTAGCGGGGGATCCCACCGGGGAGCTGTTTTTT. The chain joins TRBV5-5 to TRBJ2-2; TRBD2 matches 11 bases. The CDR3 is 16 amino acids. Germline CDR1 is SGHKS and CDR2 is YYEKEE (reference sequence). V was clipped by 3 bases and J by 4 bases; unmatched bases: 5.